A selection of T cell receptor beta chains follows, all from one sample in a study of blood T cells in healthy people across ages. A single record per CDR3 protein comes from TCRdb applying MiXCR to the 5' RACE reads. The repertoire has 1.8 million or so distinct CDR3 sequences, around 42% of them found once; the top ten carry approximately 22%. Material for sequencing was blood. Receptors originate from a human donor in good health. Both conserved end residues are part of each CDR3. D genes are given only for firm matches. Clone size, where shown, is once, few, many, or a class for clones that have expanded.

14,TRBV25-1,TRBJ2-3,NA,TRBD1,CASSGQGAWDTQYF,TGTGCCAGCTCCGGACAGGGGGCTTGGGATACGCAGTATTTT
15,TRBV5-1,TRBJ1-6,NA,NA,CASSFGPGYNSPLHF,TGCGCCAGCAGCTTTGGACCGGGATATAATTCACCCCTCCACTTT
12,TRBV6-6,TRBJ1-2,few,NA,CASSRGSHGYTF,TGTGCCAGCAGTAGGGGGAGTCATGGCTACACCTTC
16,TRBV27,TRBJ2-7,NA,NA,CASSFGGGLASYEQYF,TGTGCCAGCAGTTTTGGGGGAGGCCTAGCCAGCTACGAGCAGTACTTC
14,TRBV20-1,TRBJ2-5,few,TRBD1,CSADNRGPQETQYF,TGCAGTGCAGATAACAGGGGGCCCCAAGAGACCCAGTACTTC
11,TRBV29-1,TRBJ1-4,few,NA,CSGAVNEKLFF,TGCAGCGGGGCGGTTAATGAAAAACTGTTTTTT
15,TRBV7-9,TRBJ1-5,NA,TRBD1,CASSPQGVGNQPQHF,TGTGCCAGCAGCCCCCAGGGGGTAGGCAATCAGCCCCAGCATTTT
14,TRBV27,TRBJ1-6,NA,NA,CASSSGAGGSPLHF,TGTGCCAGCAGTTCTGGGGCTGGGGGCTCACCCCTCCACTTT
13,TRBV3-1,TRBJ1-2,few,NA,CASSYGSDYGYTF,TGTGCCAGCAGTTACGGGTCGGACTATGGCTACACCTTC
15,TRBV5-1,TRBJ2-3,few,NA,CASSFVQGFTDTQYF,TGCGCCAGCAGCTTTGTGCAGGGGTTTACAGATACGCAGTATTTT
18,TRBV7-9,TRBJ2-1,few,NA,CASSLRFRPSGVYNEQFF,TGTGCCAGCAGCTTAAGGTTCCGACCATCCGGAGTTTACAATGAGCAGTTCTTC
15,TRBV29-1,TRBJ2-7,NA,TRBD1,CSVFDRGSHSYEQYF,TGCAGCGTTTTCGACAGGGGTTCTCACTCCTACGAGCAGTACTTC
14,TRBV29-1,TRBJ2-3,NA,NA,CSVAGVGDTDTQYF,TGCAGCGTCGCAGGGGTAGGGGACACAGATACGCAGTATTTT
18,TRBV29-1,TRBJ2-5,NA,TRBD1,CSVERDRAIRGPGETQYF,TGCAGCGTTGAAAGGGACAGGGCAATCCGTGGGCCGGGGGAGACCCAGTACTTC
14,TRBV24-1,TRBJ2-1,NA,TRBD1,CATSALGQGNEQFF,TGCGCCACCAGTGCACTCGGACAGGGAAATGAGCAGTTCTTC
14,TRBV7-2,TRBJ1-1,few,NA,CASSSDWGDTEAFF,TGTGCCAGCAGCTCGGACTGGGGGGACACTGAAGCTTTCTTT
17,TRBV5-1,TRBJ2-4,NA,TRBD1,CASSYMGQSLAKNIQYF,TGCGCCAGCAGCTACATGGGACAGTCCCTAGCCAAAAACATTCAGTACTTC
15,TRBV7-2,TRBJ1-4,NA,TRBD1,CASSLWTGENEKLFF,TGTGCCAGCAGCTTGTGGACAGGCGAAAATGAAAAACTGTTTTTT
15,TRBV6-2/TRBV6-3,TRBJ2-5,few,TRBD1,CASRHAPGQQETQYF,TGTGCCAGCAGGCATGCCCCGGGACAGCAAGAGACCCAGTACTTC
17,TRBV6-2/TRBV6-3,TRBJ1-5,few,TRBD1,CASSYNYRGREDQPQHF,TGTGCCAGCAGTTACAACTACAGGGGCAGGGAGGATCAGCCCCAGCATTTT
13,TRBV18,TRBJ1-4,few,NA,CASSPQGREKLFF,TGTGCCAGCTCACCACAGGGAAGGGAAAAACTGTTTTTT
16,TRBV12-3/TRBV12-4,TRBJ2-5,NA,TRBD2,CASSFSPSGGGETQYF,TGTGCCAGCAGTTTCTCCCCTAGCGGGGGGGGTGAGACCCAGTACTTC
14,TRBV6-2/TRBV6-3,TRBJ2-1,few,NA,CASSPGRAYNEQFF,TGTGCCAGCAGTCCGGGTCGGGCCTACAATGAGCAGTTCTTC
16,TRBV28,TRBJ2-7,few,TRBD2,CASSPPQGGITYEQYF,TGTGCCAGCAGTCCGCCCCAGGGAGGGATTACCTACGAGCAGTACTTC
15,TRBV4-3,TRBJ2-3,NA,TRBD1,CASSQGDRGTDTQYF,TGCGCCAGCAGCCAAGGAGACAGGGGAACAGATACGCAGTATTTT
16,TRBV11-2,TRBJ1-2,NA,NA,CACTTGFLQVNYGYTF,TGTGCCTGCACCACCGGTTTTTTACAGGTTAACTATGGCTACACCTTC
14,TRBV7-3,TRBJ1-6,once,TRBD1,CASSLGQEFSPLHF,TGTGCCAGCAGCTTAGGACAGGAGTTCTCACCCCTCCACTTT
15,TRBV5-1,TRBJ2-3,NA,TRBD2,CASGYLGGSTDTQYF,TGCGCCAGCGGCTACCTGGGAGGGTCCACAGATACGCAGTATTTT
15,TRBV7-2,TRBJ2-3,NA,TRBD2,CASSLGAGGRHTQYF,TGTGCCAGCAGCTTAGGCGCGGGGGGGCGGCATACGCAGTATTTT
16,TRBV20-1,TRBJ2-3,NA,NA,CSAMLTLTGQGYTQYF,TGCAGTGCTATGCTTACCCTGACAGGCCAGGGGTATACGCAGTATTTT
14,TRBV27,TRBJ1-6,NA,NA,CASSHGVSNSPLHF,TGTGCCAGCAGCCATGGGGTTTCTAATTCACCCCTCCACTTT
15,TRBV15,TRBJ2-3,few,NA,CATSRGEIYTDTQYF,TGTGCCACCAGCAGGGGGGAGATTTACACAGATACGCAGTATTTT
12,TRBV3-1,TRBJ2-1,NA,NA,CAPPWGYNEQFF,TGTGCCCCCCCTTGGGGGTACAATGAGCAGTTCTTC
14,TRBV27,TRBJ1-2,NA,NA,CASSPGPRPRGYTF,TGTGCCAGCAGTCCGGGACCGAGGCCCAGGGGCTACACCTTC
14,TRBV10-3,TRBJ2-3,NA,NA,CAISETGDKDTQYF,TGTGCCATCAGTGAAACAGGAGATAAAGATACGCAGTATTTT